Detailed here is one T cell receptor beta chain. In the original workflow: It was from reference gene primer amplification that nucleated cell counts were estimated. Profiling relied on immunoSEQ multiplex PCR, and the TCRdb table lists in-frame clones only, not all of them. That table gives V, J and clone size, and the DNA gave D and trimming. The repertoire includes about 210,000 clones, more than 70% of them detected once, and under 3.5% sits in the top ten. The data originate from a study of blood T cell repertoires in COVID-19. Study in general: The United States, Italy and Spain provided the acute and convalescent COVID-19 samples. T cells, B-cell-depleted T cells, or PBMCs provided the cDNA or gDNA that served as material.

Germline V gene sequence: CDR1 SQVTM, CDR2 ANQGSEA. The CDR3 is 16 residues long. Trimming cost V 2 bases and J 5 bases; bases outside gene matches: 9. The clonotype originates from a man aged 50-59 years with active or convalescent COVID-19. Source material: peripheral blood. The chain links TRBV29-1 to TRBJ2-1; 10 nucleotides match TRBD2. The CDR3 region is CSVERGGLAVNNEQFF. Written as DNA, the CDR3 is TGCAGCGTTGAAAGGGGAGGACTAGCGGTGAACAATGAGCAGTTCTTC.